The 11 T cell receptor beta chains presented below share a single source sample, sequenced in a study of Graves' ophthalmopathy and Graves' hyperthyroidism (dated by TCRdb to between 2018 and 2020). These reads were obtained on an Illumina HiSeq 2000. For repertoire sequencing, TCR beta CDR3 regions were amplified from RNA transcripts. HTBI primers and the Qiagen OneStep RT-PCR kit were used in a first-round RT-PCR, which was followed by a second-round multiplex PCR, size selection and purification. TCRdb redid the processing of the public reads, applying fastp at Q25 and MiXCR, and retained in-frame beta chains. Every CDR3 protein is listed once, alongside the most common genes and DNA of its rows. The sample has 300,000 to 400,000 distinct CDR3 sequences on record, roughly a sixth of them singletons. The top ten constitute around 12% of the sample. Sequencing input: peripheral blood. These receptors were collected from an adult man with Graves' ophthalmopathy.

Many counts were recorded for this clonotype. CDR3 nucleotide sequence: TGTGCCACCAGTGATCCGACAGGGAGCGAGCAGTACTTC. Translation gives CATSDPTGSEQYF. This sequence joins TRBV24-1 and TRBJ2-7; 7 bases map to TRBD1. V lost 3 bases, J lost 6 bases, and 4 bases stayed unmatched. The germline CDR1 and CDR2 sequences are KGHDR and SFDVKD. The CDR3 spans 13 residues.

This clonotype was recorded at least ten times. The V and J genes are TRBV5-1 and TRBJ1-2; TRBD1 aligns across 8 bases. In germline, CDR1 is SGHRS, CDR2 YFSETQ. The CDR3 is made up of 13 amino acids. The trim removed 6 bases at V and 6 bases at J, leaving 7 bases unmatched. The CDR3: CASTVAGGNGYTF. The CDR3 nucleotides are TGCGCCAGCACCGTTGCAGGGGGCAATGGCTACACCTTC.

Many counts were recorded for this clonotype. The rearrangement joins TRBV10-3 to TRBJ2-5; no firm D call. The V and J ends lost 6 bases and 1 base respectively, with 15 bases between them. Per the germline V gene, CDR1 is ENHRY and CDR2 is SYGVKD. The CDR3 has 15 residues. CDR3 coding DNA: TGTGCCATCAGCGAGGATTCAGGCAGCCAAGAGACCCAGTACTTC. Residues: CAISEDSGSQETQYF.

This clonotype was detected many times. The J gene is TRBJ2-7, the V gene TRBV3-1; 9 bases are a match to TRBD2. The germline CDR1 and CDR2 sequences are LGHDT and YNNKEL (reference sequence). V lost 4 bases to trimming and J lost 5 bases; unmatched junction nucleotides: 6. The CDR3 runs 14 residues. CDR3 nucleotides: TGTGCCAGCAGCCCCCGACTAGCGGCGGACGAGCAGTACTTC. Translated, it gives CASSPRLAADEQYF.

Only a few counts were recorded for this clonotype. A read error is likely, as this CDR3 ends without the conserved phenylalanine or tryptophan. V gene TRBV18 combines with J gene TRBJ1-1; the D is unclear. The CDR3 is 15 amino acids. Trimming shortened V by 1 base and J by 1 base, and 10 bases separated the two germline ends. The germline V gene has CDR1 KGHSH and CDR2 LQKENI. The CDR3 DNA is TGTGCCAGCTCACCACAGCGGGGAAGGAACACTGAAGCTTTCCTT. This encodes CASSPQRGRNTEAFL.

This clonotype appeared many times. V gene TRBV30 combines with J gene TRBJ2-1; D unclear. Trimming removed 0 bases from V and 7 bases from J, with 10 bases in between. Germline V gene sequence: CDR1 GTSNPN, CDR2 SVGIG (reference sequence). This CDR3 spans 13 amino acids. The CDR3 here is CAWSVGWSNEQFF. CDR3 coding DNA: TGTGCCTGGAGTGTAGGGTGGAGTAATGAGCAGTTCTTC.

In this sample, this clonotype turned up many times. The chain links TRBV4-3 to TRBJ2-7; a possible D gene is TRBD2 (5 bases). V dropped 0 bases and J dropped 6 bases, with 9 bases sitting between them. Germline loops: CDR1 LGHNA, CDR2 YSLEER. The CDR3 has 13 amino acids. CDR3 loop: CASSQDSGFEQYF. The CDR3, as DNA: TGCGCCAGCAGCCAAGATTCGGGGTTCGAGCAGTACTTC.

Ten or more counts support this clonotype. The rearrangement uses TRBV6-5 and TRBJ2-2; D not certain. This CDR3 region has 16 residues. V dropped 1 base and J dropped 4 bases, with 13 bases sitting between them. Germline lookup yields CDR1 MNHEY and CDR2 SVGAGI. The CDR3 nucleotides are TGTGCCAGCAGTTACTACCTAATTGGTGTCACCGGGGAGCTGTTTTTT. Its protein product is CASSYYLIGVTGELFF.

This clonotype was observed many times. The rearrangement links TRBV11-2 to TRBJ1-1; D call uncertain. This CDR3 is 13 amino acids long. From germline, CDR1 is SGHAT and CDR2 FQNNGV. V was clipped by 6 bases and J by 1 base, with 9 bases between them. The DNA for the CDR3 is TGTGCCAGCAGAGAAGGGCCGAACACTGAAGCTTTCTTT. This sequence encodes CASREGPNTEAFF. Variable domain in full (rest from reference TRBV11-2 and TRBJ1-1): EAGVAQSPRYKIIEKRQSVAFWCNPISGHATLYWYQQILGQGPKLLIQFQNNGVVDDSQLPKDRFSAERLKGVDSTLKIQPAKLEDSAVYLCASREGPNTEAFFGQGTRLTVV.

The count of this clonotype is one. The gene calls are TRBV7-3 and TRBJ2-6, with D possibly being TRBD2 (5 bases). The CDR3 consists of 15 residues. V was clipped by 3 bases and J by 3 bases, with 9 bases between them. Looked up from germline, CDR1 is SGHTA and CDR2 is FQGTGA. This CDR3 reads CASSLRVGGANVLTF. The DNA for the CDR3 is TGTGCCAGCAGCTTGCGGGTCGGTGGGGCCAACGTCCTGACTTTC.

This clonotype has at least ten counts. This sequence joins TRBV12-3 or TRBV12-4 and TRBJ1-2; no reliable D call. Trimming shortened V by 2 bases and J by 4 bases, and 11 bases separated the two germline ends. This CDR3 comprises 14 residues. DNA of the CDR3: TGTGCCAGCAGTTTACCGGGCAGGCGCTATGGCTACACCTTC. Translating gives CASSLPGRRYGYTF.